The 25 T cell receptor beta chains in this list originate from one sample, sequenced in a study of memory CD4+ T cells and cytomegalovirus serostatus. The protocol was immunoSEQ multiplex PCR, while the TCRdb copy is restricted to in-frame clones and leaves out a portion. Found here are tens of thousands of clones, more than 60% of them singletons; the top ten hold roughly 0.6%. The sort gate was single viable CD3+CD4+CD8-CD45RO+ cells for memory CD4+ T cells. The sample taken for sequencing was memory CD4+ T cells from blood. These TCRs come from an adult in good health and CMV-seronegative.

This clone was counted a few times. The chain has TRBV13 and TRBJ1-1, with a weak D call TRBD1 (5 bases). The CDR3 runs to 15 residues. Germline CDR1 is PRHDT and CDR2 is FYEKMQ (reference sequence). V dropped 7 bases and J dropped 1 base, with 16 bases sitting between them. The CDR3 nucleotides read TGTGCCAGCACCCGGGACGTAGTGGAGAACACTGAAGCTTTCTTT. It encodes CASTRDVVENTEAFF.

The genes are TRBV6-5 and TRBJ1-1, with D uncertain. Trimming pared 0 bases from V and 1 base from J, leaving 6 bases between. The CDR3 loop spans 14 amino acids. Per germline, CDR1 MNHEY and CDR2 SVGAGI. The DNA of the CDR3 is TGTGCCAGCAGTTACTCTCAGAGGAACACTGAAGCTTTCTTT. It encodes CASSYSQRNTEAFF.

This clone was observed a handful of times. The rearrangement joins TRBV30 to TRBJ1-4; TRBD1 matches 9 bases. The CDR3 has 14 amino acids. CDR1 is GTSNPN and CDR2 is SVGIG in the germline V gene (reference sequence). Unmatched junction bases numbered 4, after V lost 3 bases and J lost 5 bases. CDR3 DNA sequence: TGTGCCTGGAGGGGACAGGGCCGAAATGAAAAACTGTTTTTT. Its translation: CAWRGQGRNEKLFF.

This clone occurred once. The chain employs TRBV10-3 and TRBJ2-7; D unclear. Per germline, CDR1 ENHRY and CDR2 SYGVKD. The V gene lost 0 bases and the J gene lost 3 bases, with 3 bases spanning the gap. This CDR3 region has 12 residues. The CDR3 DNA reads TGTGCCATCAGTGAGTCTAGCTACGAGCAGTACTTC. It yields the protein CAISESSYEQYF.

This clone was found once. V usage is TRBV6-5 and J usage is TRBJ2-3; 10 bases match TRBD2. The CDR3 length is 16 residues. Germline V CDR1 and CDR2: MNHEY, SVGAGI. The ends lost 1 base at V and 1 base at J; junction bases unmatched: 2. The CDR3 nucleotides read TGTGCCAGCAGTTACTTCACTAGCGGGGGCACAGATACGCAGTATTTT. Amino acids: CASSYFTSGGTDTQYF.

This rearrangement joins TRBV6-5 to TRBJ1-2; 7 bases map to TRBD1. V was clipped by 6 bases and J by 0 bases; unmatched bases: 7. CDR1 MNHEY and CDR2 SVGAGI come from the germline V gene. The CDR3 is 15 residues long. The CDR3 coding sequence is TGTGCCAGCAGGTCTTTGGGACAGACTAACTATGGCTACACCTTC. It codes for CASRSLGQTNYGYTF.

The genes are TRBV2 and TRBJ2-3; 10 bases map to TRBD2. The CDR3 spans 14 residues. The germline gives CDR1 SNHLY, CDR2 FYNNEI. After removal of 4 bases from V and 5 bases from J, the junction contained 3 bases not matched to a gene. In nucleotides, the CDR3 is TGTGCCAGCAGTGTAGCGGGGGGAGTAGATACGCAGTATTTT. Protein sequence: CASSVAGGVDTQYF.

The chain links TRBV30 to TRBJ1-2; TRBD1 matches at 7 bases. The germline CDR1 and CDR2 sequences are GTSNPN and SVGIG (reference sequence). V gave up 4 bases and J gave up 9 bases; unmatched junction bases: 11. The CDR3 extends over 13 amino acids. The CDR3 protein is CAWTIRQGDSYTF. The CDR3 bases are TGTGCCTGGACCATCCGCCAGGGGGACAGCTACACCTTC.

V is TRBV27 and J is TRBJ2-7; TRBD1 aligns across 10 bases. This CDR3 contains 15 residues. V lost 3 bases, J lost 2 bases, and 4 bases stayed unmatched. CDR1 is MNHEY, CDR2 SMNVEV, per germline (reference sequence). CDR3 sequence: CASSLGTGVTYEQYF. For the CDR3, the DNA is TGTGCCAGCAGTTTGGGGACAGGGGTTACCTACGAGCAGTACTTC.

This chain links TRBV20-1 with TRBJ1-1; no definite D call. Germline lookup yields CDR1 DFQATT and CDR2 SNEGSKA (reference sequence). The ends were cut back, 3 bases at V and 4 bases at J, with 6 bases in the middle. CDR3 size: 11 residues. CDR3 coding DNA: TGCAGTGCTAGGAGCATCACTGAAGCTTTCTTT. It translates to CSARSITEAFF.

This chain joins TRBV28 and TRBJ1-5; 7 positions match TRBD1. V lost 10 bases to trimming and J lost 3 bases; unmatched junction nucleotides: 6. Per the germline V gene, CDR1 is MDHEN and CDR2 is SYDVKM. The CDR3 has 13 amino acids. The CDR3 DNA reads as TGTGCCACCTCAGACAGGGCCAATCAGCCCCAGCATTTT. It encodes CATSDRANQPQHF. Filled out from reference TRBV28 and TRBJ1-5, the complete variable domain reads DVKVTQSSRYLVKRTGEKVFLECVQDMDHENMFWYRQDPGLGLRLIYFSYDVKMKEKGDIPEGYSVSREKKERFSLILESASTNQTSMYLCATSDRANQPQHFGDGTRLSIL.

The rearrangement joins TRBV19 to TRBJ1-1; D call uncertain. The CDR3 runs 14 residues. Trimming cost V 9 bases and J 1 base, with 15 bases left between them. CDR1 and CDR2 (germline): LNHDA, SQIVND (reference sequence). CDR3 loop: CASKPIQPNTEAFF. In DNA, the CDR3 is TGTGCCAGCAAACCTATACAGCCGAACACTGAAGCTTTCTTT. The full variable domain, rest sourced from reference TRBV19 and TRBJ1-1, is DGGITQSPKYLFRKEGQNVTLSCEQNLNHDAMYWYRQDPGQGLRLIYYSQIVNDFQKGDIAEGYSVSREKKESFPLTVTSAQKNPTAFYLCASKPIQPNTEAFFGQGTRLTVV.

The chain uses TRBV9 and TRBJ2-2; the match to TRBD1 covers 9 bases. Germline V gene data show CDR1 as SGDLS and CDR2 as YYNGEE. The V segment lost 0 bases and the J segment 7 bases; nucleotides outside the gene matches: 7. The CDR3 runs to 16 residues. CDR3 bases: TGTGCCAGCAGCGTAGTCGGGACAGGGCTCATCGGGGAGCTGTTTTTT. It encodes CASSVVGTGLIGELFF. Full variable domain (outside the CDR3, taken from reference TRBV9 and TRBJ2-2): DSGVTQTPKHLITATGQRVTLRCSPRSGDLSVYWYQQSLDQGLQFLIQYYNGEERAKGNILERFSAQQFPDLHSELNLSSLELGDSALYFCASSVVGTGLIGELFFGEGSRLTVL.

This clone was counted between two and nine times. The chain combines TRBV29-1 with TRBJ1-2; D remains unclear. This CDR3 is 12 amino acids long. Germline CDR1 and CDR2: SQVTM and ANQGSEA. V shed 2 bases and J shed 4 bases, with 8 bases lying between them. DNA of the CDR3: TGCAGCGTTGAACAAAGGGTCTATGGCTACACCTTC. It codes for CSVEQRVYGYTF.

The DNA of the CDR3 is TGCGCCAGCAGCCTCCCGAAAGTCAATGAGCAGTTCTTC. Translated, it gives CASSLPKVNEQFF. The chain recombines TRBV5-1 with TRBJ2-1; D remains unclear. CDR1 and CDR2 (germline): SGHRS, YFSETQ. The CDR3 covers 13 residues. Trimming took off 4 bases at V and 6 bases at J, with 11 bases between the two ends.

CDR3 DNA sequence: TGTGCCAGCAGCCTATTAGCGGGGGGCGGCACCGGGGAGCTGTTTTTT. Translation gives CASSLLAGGGTGELFF. V usage is TRBV5-6 and J usage is TRBJ2-2; 10 bases are shared with TRBD2. CDR1 is SGHDT and CDR2 is YYEEEE in the germline V gene. CDR3 size: 16 residues. The V gene end was trimmed by 4 bases and the J gene end by 4 bases; junction bases not matched to a gene: 7.

V is TRBV7-2 and J is TRBJ1-3, with D unresolved. The V gene lost 4 bases and the J gene lost 1 base, with 11 bases spanning the gap. The CDR3 spans 15 residues. CDR1 is SGHTA and CDR2 is FQGNSA in the germline V gene. Written as DNA, the CDR3 is TGTGCCAGCAGCTCCTCGTACGGATCTGGAAACACCATATATTTT. The encoded protein is CASSSSYGSGNTIYF.

This clone has just a few counts. The V call is TRBV6-5, the J call TRBJ1-4; D may be TRBD1 (5 bases). In germline, CDR1 is MNHEY, CDR2 SVGAGI. The CDR3 spans 14 residues. Between the trimmed V and J ends, which lost 2 bases and 7 bases, there was a span of 11 bases. For the CDR3, the DNA is TGTGCCAGCAGTTACACTCAGGGAATTGAAAAACTGTTTTTT. Its translation: CASSYTQGIEKLFF.

The gene calls are TRBV7-2 and TRBJ2-6; 8 bases map to TRBD1. Germline CDR1 and CDR2: SGHTA and FQGNSA. The length of the CDR3 is 19 residues. The trim removed 3 bases at V and 0 bases at J, leaving 10 bases unmatched. The CDR3 protein is CASSFYRGQANSGANVLTF. The CDR3, as DNA: TGTGCCAGCAGCTTTTACCGGGGACAGGCGAACTCTGGGGCCAACGTCCTGACTTTC.

This chain links TRBV6-6 with TRBJ2-7; 9 nucleotides line up with TRBD1. This CDR3 is built from 16 residues. Germline V lookup: CDR1 MNHNY, CDR2 SVGAGI (reference sequence). V lost 6 bases, J lost 6 bases, and 15 bases stayed unmatched. CDR3 in DNA: TGTGCCAGCAGAACCGACGGGAGAACAGGGGGCTCCGAGCAGTACTTC. Translated, it gives CASRTDGRTGGSEQYF.

The gene calls are TRBV5-1 and TRBJ2-1; D unresolved. The germline V gene encodes CDR1 SGHRS and CDR2 YFSETQ. V lost 0 bases to trimming and J lost 4 bases, with 11 bases between them. The CDR3 is made up of 15 amino acids. CDR3 protein: CASSLAGSLYNEQFF. CDR3 in DNA: TGCGCCAGCAGCTTGGCCGGGTCCTTATACAATGAGCAGTTCTTC.

This chain connects TRBV2 to TRBJ1-6; 10 nucleotides align to TRBD1. Unmatched junction bases numbered 5, after V lost 6 bases and J lost 9 bases. The CDR3 runs 14 residues. CDR1 SNHLY and CDR2 FYNNEI come from the germline V gene. The CDR3 spells CASSDRGQGSPLHF. Written as DNA, the CDR3 is TGTGCCAGCAGCGACAGGGGGCAGGGTTCACCCCTCCACTTT.

The chain joins TRBV7-9 to TRBJ1-1; D may be TRBD1 (5 bases). The CDR3 has 15 residues. Per the germline V gene, CDR1 is SEHNR and CDR2 is FQNEAQ (reference sequence). Trimming took off 1 base at V and 2 bases at J, with 11 bases between the two ends. In nucleotides, the CDR3 is TGTGCCAGCAGCTTAGACGGACACTCAAACACTGAAGCTTTCTTT. Translated: CASSLDGHSNTEAFF. Variable domain in full (rest from reference TRBV7-9 and TRBJ1-1): DTGVSQNPRHKITKRGQNVTFRCDPISEHNRLYWYRQTLGQGPEFLTYFQNEAQLEKSRLLSDRFSAERPKGSFSTLEIQRTEQGDSAMYLCASSLDGHSNTEAFFGQGTRLTVV.

This clone was seen more than once but under ten times. This chain joins TRBV6-5 and TRBJ1-5; no clear D. In germline, CDR1 is MNHEY, CDR2 SVGAGI. V dropped 5 bases and J dropped 4 bases, with 9 bases sitting between them. The CDR3 extends over 13 amino acids. CDR3 sequence reads: CASSADWNQPQHF. Written as DNA, the CDR3 is TGTGCCAGCAGTGCGGACTGGAATCAGCCCCAGCATTTT.

The gene calls are TRBV10-3 and TRBJ2-7, with 9 nucleotides matching TRBD1. The CDR3 runs 15 residues. The V segment lost 5 bases and the J segment 2 bases; nucleotides outside the gene matches: 7. Germline V gene sequence: CDR1 ENHRY, CDR2 SYGVKD. This chain's CDR3 is CAISRTGEGTYEQYF. The DNA of the CDR3 is TGTGCCATCAGTAGGACAGGGGAGGGGACCTACGAGCAGTACTTC.